The 17 T cell receptor beta chains given below trace back to one sample, sequenced in a study of T-cell reconstitution after alpha-beta-depleted transplantation in children. Unique molecular identifiers were incorporated during preparation of the TCRbeta library. TCRdb ran MiXCR on the PCR reads and lists one entry per CDR3 protein. Among about 90,000 distinct CDR3 sequences listed, 7% to 10% were seen once. Sample: PBMCs from the stem cell graft donor, taken from the stem cell graft. Receptors were obtained from a human donor who donated a stem cell graft to a child with congenital amegakaryocytic thrombocytopenia.

Ten or more counts support this clonotype. The genes are TRBV29-1 and TRBJ1-5, with 9 bases aligning to TRBD1. J was trimmed by 2 bases and V by 4 bases; bases with no gene match: 3. Germline CDR1 is SQVTM and CDR2 is ANQGSEA. The CDR3 length is 14 residues. Here the CDR3 reads CSVGTGDGNQPQHF. The CDR3 DNA reads TGCAGCGTTGGGACAGGGGATGGCAATCAGCCCCAGCATTTT.

This clonotype was counted a few times. The chain uses TRBV11-2 and TRBJ2-5; D gene uncertain. CDR3 length: 15 amino acids. CDR1 and CDR2 (germline): SGHAT, FQNNGV. V gave up 1 base and J gave up 1 base, with 10 bases separating them. The CDR3 spells CASSLVFGPQETQYF. The CDR3 nucleotides read TGTGCCAGCAGCTTAGTTTTCGGACCCCAAGAGACCCAGTACTTC.

This clonotype occurred a few times. The V call is TRBV30, the J call TRBJ2-2; the match to TRBD2 covers 8 bases. The CDR3 sequence is 15 residues long. The germline CDR1 and CDR2 sequences are GTSNPN and SVGIG (reference sequence). The trim removed 1 base at V and 0 bases at J, leaving 1 base unmatched. CDR3 region: CAWSGLAPNTGELFF. The CDR3 DNA is TGTGCCTGGAGTGGACTAGCGCCGAACACCGGGGAGCTGTTTTTT. Supplemented by reference TRBV30 and TRBJ2-2, the full variable domain reads SQTIHQWPATLVQPVGSPLSLECTVEGTSNPNLYWYRQAAGRGLQLLFYSVGIGQISSEVPQNLSASRPQDRQFILSSKKLLLSDSGFYLCAWSGLAPNTGELFFGEGSRLTVL.

The V and J genes are TRBV18 and TRBJ2-7, with D perhaps being TRBD1 or TRBD2 (7 bases each). Germline values: CDR1 KGHSH, CDR2 LQKENI. V was trimmed by 3 bases and J by 7 bases, leaving 16 bases between them. The CDR3 consists of 14 residues. CDR3 in amino acids: CASSPGTAGREQYF. As DNA, the CDR3 is TGTGCCAGCTCACCCGGGACAGCGGGGAGAGAGCAGTACTTC.

The rearrangement links TRBV4-2 to TRBJ2-1, with D perhaps TRBD1 (8 bases). The CDR3 length is 16 residues. V lost 0 bases, J lost 8 bases, and 17 bases lay in between. Germline V CDR1 and CDR2: LGHNA, YNFKEQ. The CDR3 DNA reads as TGTGCCAGCAGCCAAGAACAGGGGGGGGGCCCTCATGAGCAGTTCTTC. Protein product: CASSQEQGGGPHEQFF.

This clonotype was counted ten times or more. This chain joins TRBV5-5 and TRBJ2-3, with TRBD2 as a possible D gene (5 bases). Germline V lookup: CDR1 SGHKS, CDR2 YYEKEE (reference sequence). Trimming left V 1 base short and J 4 bases short, with 7 bases between. The CDR3 totals 13 residues. The CDR3 coding sequence is TGTGCCAGCAGCTTGTTCGGGGCAGATACGCAGTATTTT. Encoded protein: CASSLFGADTQYF.

This clonotype was observed many times. The genes are TRBV5-1 and TRBJ2-2, with 7 positions matching TRBD1. The germline CDR1 and CDR2 sequences are SGHRS and YFSETQ. J was trimmed by 0 bases and V by 3 bases; bases with no gene match: 8. This CDR3 contains 17 residues. CDR3 sequence: CASSSWTGPTNTGELFF. DNA for the CDR3: TGCGCCAGCAGCTCTTGGACAGGACCCACGAACACCGGGGAGCTGTTTTTT.

There are many counts of this clonotype. V is TRBV20-1 and J is TRBJ2-6, with D perhaps TRBD2 (5 bases). Germline V lookup: CDR1 DFQATT, CDR2 SNEGSKA (reference sequence). V gave up 5 bases and J gave up 0 bases, with 8 bases separating them. The CDR3 is made up of 14 amino acids. The CDR3 sequence: CSAYGISGANVLTF. The DNA of the CDR3 is TGCAGTGCTTACGGGATCTCTGGGGCCAACGTCCTGACTTTC.

This clonotype was seen a few times. The rearrangement joins TRBV25-1 to TRBJ2-6; unclear D gene. CDR3 length: 15 amino acids. Looked up from germline, CDR1 is MGHDK and CDR2 is SYGVNS. Trimming removed 3 bases at V and 4 bases at J, with 10 bases between. Here the CDR3 DNA reads TGTGCCAGCAGTGAGTCCCCGAGAGGGGCCAACGTCCTGACTTTC. As protein: CASSESPRGANVLTF.

This clonotype has at least ten counts. The genes are TRBV5-1 and TRBJ1-2; 8 bases agree with TRBD1. Unmatched junction bases numbered 8, after V lost 4 bases and J lost 6 bases. CDR3 length equals 14 residues. Germline V gene lookup returns CDR1 SGHRS and CDR2 YFSETQ. The DNA of the CDR3 is TGCGCCAGCAGCCCACAGGGGGACGCCCATGGCTACACCTTC. It codes for CASSPQGDAHGYTF.

This clonotype was observed many times. The J gene is TRBJ2-7, the V gene TRBV25-1, with D unclear. The CDR3 runs 11 residues. The V end lost 1 base, the J end lost 7 bases, and 5 bases lay between the germline ends. Looked up from germline, CDR1 is MGHDK and CDR2 is SYGVNS. Here the CDR3 reads CASSESGEQYF. CDR3 coding DNA: TGTGCCAGCAGTGAATCTGGAGAGCAGTACTTC.

This clonotype was seen repeatedly, ten times or more. This sequence joins TRBV12-3 or TRBV12-4 and TRBJ2-2; possible D gene TRBD2, 6 bases. The CDR3 totals 14 residues. The V and J ends lost 3 bases and 7 bases respectively, with 12 bases between them. As DNA, the CDR3 is TGTGCCAGCAGTTTGAGGAGGGGTGGCGGGGAGCTGTTTTTT. This encodes CASSLRRGGGELFF.

This clonotype was counted at least ten times. The chain recombines TRBV6-2 or TRBV6-3 with TRBJ1-1, with D possibly TRBD1 on 5 matching bases. The germline CDR1 and CDR2 sequences are MNHEY and SVGEGT. CDR3 length equals 13 residues. The V end was cut by 6 bases, the J end by 6 bases, with 14 bases between. Here the CDR3 reads CASSDPGVAEAFF. The CDR3 DNA reads as TGTGCCAGCAGCGATCCGGGGGTGGCTGAAGCTTTCTTT.

There are many counts of this clonotype. The rearrangement links TRBV5-4 to TRBJ2-3; 7 bases map to TRBD2. Germline CDR1 SGHNT, CDR2 YYREEE (reference sequence). Germline trimming cut 5 bases from V and 3 bases from J; bases unmatched to any gene: 6. The CDR3 loop spans 14 amino acids. CDR3 DNA: TGTGCCAGCAGTGGCGGGAGTGGTACAGATACGCAGTATTTT. Protein: CASSGGSGTDTQYF.

In this sample, this clonotype turned up many times. The V call is TRBV10-1, the J call TRBJ2-1, with TRBD1 matching over 7 bases. CDR3 length: 15 residues. J gave up 6 bases and V 4 bases, and 9 bases lay outside the gene matches. Germline assignment: CDR1 WNHNN and CDR2 SYGVQD (reference sequence). The CDR3 region has the DNA TGCGCCAGCAGTGGTACAGGGGACGGGGCCAATGAGCAGTTCTTC. It encodes CASSGTGDGANEQFF.

This clonotype was seen repeatedly, ten times or more. The chain joins TRBV5-6 to TRBJ1-1, with D maybe TRBD1 (5 bases). This CDR3 has 15 amino acids. Trimming took 6 bases from V and 1 from J, leaving 16 bases between them. Germline CDR1 is SGHDT and CDR2 is YYEEEE. The CDR3 bases are TGTGCCAGCACCTATATCGGGGCCGGGAACACTGAAGCTTTCTTT. Translating gives CASTYIGAGNTEAFF.

A few counts support this clonotype. The chain joins TRBV20-1 to TRBJ2-2, with D possibly matching TRBD2 (5 bases). The CDR3 loop spans 13 amino acids. V was shortened by 6 bases and J by 1 base, with 9 bases between the two germline ends. In germline, CDR1 is DFQATT, CDR2 SNEGSKA (reference sequence). The CDR3 sequence: CSAGNQNTGELFF. The CDR3 DNA follows: TGCAGTGCCGGGAACCAGAACACCGGGGAGCTGTTTTTT.